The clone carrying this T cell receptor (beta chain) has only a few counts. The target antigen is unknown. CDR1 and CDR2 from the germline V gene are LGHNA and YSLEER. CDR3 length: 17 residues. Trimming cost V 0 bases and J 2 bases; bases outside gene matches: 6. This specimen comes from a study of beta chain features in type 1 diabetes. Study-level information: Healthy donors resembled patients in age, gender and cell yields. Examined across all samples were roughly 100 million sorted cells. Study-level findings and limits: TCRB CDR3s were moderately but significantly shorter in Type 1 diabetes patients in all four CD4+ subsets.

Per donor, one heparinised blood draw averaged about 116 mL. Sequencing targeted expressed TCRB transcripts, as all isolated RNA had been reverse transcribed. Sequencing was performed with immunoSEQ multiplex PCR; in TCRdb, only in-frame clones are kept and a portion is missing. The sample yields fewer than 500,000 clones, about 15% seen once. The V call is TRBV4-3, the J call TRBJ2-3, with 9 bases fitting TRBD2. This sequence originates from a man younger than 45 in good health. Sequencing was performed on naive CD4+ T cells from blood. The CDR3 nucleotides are TGCGCCAGCAGCCAAGATCATCAGCGGGGGGCCACAGATACGCAGTATTTT. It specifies CASSQDHQRGATDTQYF.